Reported below is one TCR beta chain. The method was immunoSEQ multiplex PCR; TCRdb's version includes in-frame clones alone and lacks a portion of them. This table holds about 200,000 clones, around three quarters found once. J was trimmed by 3 bases and V by 3 bases; bases with no gene match: 6. Germline V CDR1 and CDR2: KGHDR, SFDVKD. The CDR3 consists of 16 residues. This specimen comes from a study of blood T cell repertoires in COVID-19. Across the whole study: T cells, B-cell-depleted T cells, or PBMCs provided the cDNA or gDNA that served as material.

The sequence was obtained from a woman in her 70s with acute or convalescent COVID-19. This chain uses TRBV24-1 with TRBJ2-1, with 8 bases aligning to TRBD2. Sequenced material: peripheral blood. The CDR3: CATSDASGLVYNEQFF. CDR3 sequence (DNA): TGTGCCACCAGTGATGCCTCGGGACTAGTCTACAATGAGCAGTTCTTC.